Below are 9 T cell receptor beta chains sequenced from a single sample in a study of T cells in Graves' hyperthyroidism and ophthalmopathy. RNA transcripts were the template for amplifying TCR beta CDR3 regions. With the HTBI primer set, the TCR CDR3 went through a first round of RT-PCR. MiXCR was run by TCRdb on the multiplex PCR reads, yielding one entry per CDR3 protein. The sample lists 350,000 to 400,000 distinct CDR3 sequences, 14% to 15% occurring once. Sequences were obtained from blood. These receptors all come from a young woman with Graves' hyperthyroidism.

This clonotype was observed a few times. The chain combines TRBV7-2 with TRBJ2-7; D is ambiguous. CDR3 length equals 14 residues. Trimming shortened V by 7 bases and J by 2 bases, and 15 bases separated the two germline ends. CDR1 and CDR2 from the germline V gene are SGHTA and FQGNSA. Written as DNA, the CDR3 is TGTGCCAGCAAGGAAGGGAACGTCCCCTACGAGCAGTACTTC. Translation: CASKEGNVPYEQYF. The entire variable domain, with the rest obtained from reference TRBV7-2 and TRBJ2-7, is as follows: GAGVSQSPSNKVTEKGKDVELRCDPISGHTALYWYRQSLGQGLEFLIYFQGNSAPDKSGLPSDRFSAERTGGSVSTLTIQRTQQEDSAVYLCASKEGNVPYEQYFGPGTRLTVT.

The sample holds many counts of this clonotype. The genes are TRBV3-1 and TRBJ2-5; 10 bases match TRBD2. The V segment lost 4 bases and the J segment 5 bases; nucleotides outside the gene matches: 4. CDR3 length equals 14 residues. Germline V gene data show CDR1 as LGHDT and CDR2 as YNNKEL (reference sequence). Written as DNA, the CDR3 is TGTGCCAGCAGCCCCCAGACTAGCGGGGAGACCCAGTACTTC. The encoded protein is CASSPQTSGETQYF.

This clonotype was counted many times. V and J are TRBV3-1 and TRBJ1-6, with D uncertain. This CDR3 contains 11 residues. Looked up from germline, CDR1 is LGHDT and CDR2 is YNNKEL (reference sequence). The V gene lost 3 bases and the J gene lost 14 bases, with 8 bases spanning the gap. The CDR3 here is CASSQESSLHF. Written as DNA, the CDR3 is TGTGCCAGCAGCCAGGAGTCATCCCTCCACTTT.

This clonotype was observed many times. V usage is TRBV12-3 or TRBV12-4 and J usage is TRBJ2-5; 10 bases agree with TRBD2. This CDR3 region has 15 residues. The V segment lost 6 bases and the J segment 7 bases; nucleotides outside the gene matches: 11. CDR3 protein: CASSRNSGGRGTQYF. In DNA, the CDR3 is TGTGCCAGCAGCCGCAATAGCGGGGGGCGTGGGACCCAGTACTTC.

This clonotype has just one count. V and J are TRBV19 and TRBJ1-1, with 8 bases identical to TRBD1. Trimming took 9 bases from V and 10 from J; bases not matched to a gene: 7. Germline V lookup: CDR1 LNHDA, CDR2 SQIVND (reference sequence). This CDR3 region has 11 residues. The CDR3 reads CASRQGRSAFF. CDR3 sequence (DNA): TGTGCCAGCCGACAGGGGCGGTCAGCTTTCTTT.

V is TRBV5-1 and J is TRBJ2-3; TRBD2 matches at 13 bases. The ends lost 3 bases at V and 0 bases at J; junction bases unmatched: 10. CDR1 and CDR2 from the germline V gene are SGHRS and YFSETQ. The CDR3 is 19 residues long. The CDR3 protein is CASSWGLAGQRSSTDTQYF. As DNA, the CDR3 is TGCGCCAGCAGCTGGGGACTAGCGGGACAACGTTCCAGCACAGATACGCAGTATTTT.

This clonotype was recorded at least ten times. The chain links TRBV20-1 to TRBJ2-5; 12 bases are a match to TRBD2. The CDR3 consists of 14 residues. The junction had 4 bases not matched to a gene; V was cut back by 5 bases and J by 3 bases. Looked up from germline, CDR1 is DFQATT and CDR2 is SNEGSKA (reference sequence). This CDR3 reads CSAPGLAGKETQYF. The CDR3 DNA reads TGCAGTGCTCCGGGACTAGCGGGTAAAGAGACCCAGTACTTC.

The gene calls are TRBV11-2 and TRBJ1-4; D is unresolved. Trimming took 5 bases from V and 7 from J, leaving 11 bases between them. The V gene's germline CDR1 is SGHAT and CDR2 FQNNGV. The CDR3 extends over 13 amino acids. The DNA for the CDR3 is TGTGCCAGCAGCCCCGGTCCTTCTGAAAAACTGTTTTTT. Translation gives CASSPGPSEKLFF.

This chain connects TRBV12-3 or TRBV12-4 to TRBJ2-3; 9 bases agree with TRBD1. The CDR3 contains 15 residues. J lost 1 base, V lost 5 bases, and 4 bases had no gene match. CDR3 amino acids: CASSPRQGGTDTQYF. CDR3 nucleotides: TGTGCCAGCAGTCCACGACAGGGGGGCACAGATACGCAGTATTTT.